This TCR beta chain was captured in a study of T cells after yellow fever vaccination. The overall study: Preparing low-cell-number fractions relied on SMART-Seq v4 Ultra Low Input. Whole-study results and caveats: Post-booster samples contained most primary-vaccination clones (more than 95% CD4, roughly 88% CD8). The secondary response peaked faster, at day 5 versus 15, but was weaker.

For TCR, cDNA came from 5'RACE template switching, which added a universal primer site and UMIs. MiXCR, applied by TCRdb to the 5' RACE reads, yields one record per CDR3 protein. The table includes about 74,000 distinct CDR3 sequences, about 6.6% detected once. The CDR3 is 14 residues long. The V gene's germline CDR1 is MNHEY and CDR2 SVGAGI. Trimming left V 0 bases short and J 11 bases short, with 16 bases between. This clonotype was observed a handful of times. The antigen is not known. The chain couples TRBV6-5 to TRBJ1-1, with D perhaps matching TRBD1 (6 bases). The source of this sequence is a man between 18 and 35 years old who received the YFV17D yellow fever vaccine. The sample consisted of CD8+ T cells sorted from PBMCs, taken 5 days after the first yellow fever vaccination. This CDR3 reads CASSYSTGYGGAFF. For the CDR3, the DNA is TGTGCCAGCAGTTACTCCACAGGGTATGGTGGGGCTTTCTTT.